This T cell receptor beta chain originates from a study of shared clonotypes between healthy human individuals. Germline V CDR1 and CDR2: MGHRA, YSYEKL. V lost 1 base and J 4 bases, leaving 8 bases between the germline ends. The CDR3 runs to 13 residues. Assay execution proceeded at the deep level. It was across several immunoSEQ plates that each subset's genomic DNA was evenly split. Sequencing of unsorted PBMC DNA was carried out using ten immunoSEQ deep assay plates. Sequenced by immunoSEQ multiplex PCR; TCRdb stores in-frame clones only, minus some. The table shows some 490,000 clones, with roughly 80% occurring only once. Details on this clone: Its cognate antigen is unknown.

The study's findings and limits: Few donors restricted represented genetic and exposure-history diversity.

Sequencing used PBMCs. The clonotype originates from a woman between 40 and 55 years old in good health. Some clones in this sample may be carry-over from other donors' samples. This chain joins TRBV4-1 and TRBJ2-7; D gene unclear. Here the CDR3 reads CASSQGVDYEQYF. The CDR3 DNA sequence: TGCGCCAGCAGCCAAGGGGTGGATTACGAGCAGTACTTC.